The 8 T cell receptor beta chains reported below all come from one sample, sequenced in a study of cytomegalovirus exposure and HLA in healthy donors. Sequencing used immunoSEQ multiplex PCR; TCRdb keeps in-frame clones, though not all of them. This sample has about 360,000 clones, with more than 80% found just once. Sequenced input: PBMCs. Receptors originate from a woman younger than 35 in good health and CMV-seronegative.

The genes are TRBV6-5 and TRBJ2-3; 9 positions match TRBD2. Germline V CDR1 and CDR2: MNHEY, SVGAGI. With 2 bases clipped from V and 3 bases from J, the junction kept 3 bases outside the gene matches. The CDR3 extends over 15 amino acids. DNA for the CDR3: TGTGCCAGCAGTTACGTGGGACTAGCAACAGATACGCAGTATTTT. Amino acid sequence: CASSYVGLATDTQYF.

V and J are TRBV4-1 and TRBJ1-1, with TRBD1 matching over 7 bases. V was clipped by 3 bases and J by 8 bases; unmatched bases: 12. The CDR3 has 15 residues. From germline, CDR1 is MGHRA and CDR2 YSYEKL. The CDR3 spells CASSHLTGLRLEAFF. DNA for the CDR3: TGCGCCAGCAGCCACCTGACAGGGCTGAGGTTAGAAGCTTTCTTT.

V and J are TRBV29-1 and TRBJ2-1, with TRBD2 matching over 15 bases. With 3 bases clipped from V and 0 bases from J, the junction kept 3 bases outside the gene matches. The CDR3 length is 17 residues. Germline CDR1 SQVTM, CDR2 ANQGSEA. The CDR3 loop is CSVEGLAGGSSYNEQFF. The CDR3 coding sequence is TGCAGCGTTGAGGGACTAGCGGGGGGCAGCTCCTACAATGAGCAGTTCTTC.

The CDR3, as DNA: TGCAGCGGCGGGGGGACCTACAATGAGCAGTTCTTC. Its protein product is CSGGGTYNEQFF. The chain is built from TRBV29-1 and TRBJ2-1, with 8 bases aligning to TRBD2. Germline trimming cut 7 bases from V and 2 bases from J; bases unmatched to any gene: 1. The CDR3 spans 12 residues. Germline assignment: CDR1 SQVTM and CDR2 ANQGSEA.

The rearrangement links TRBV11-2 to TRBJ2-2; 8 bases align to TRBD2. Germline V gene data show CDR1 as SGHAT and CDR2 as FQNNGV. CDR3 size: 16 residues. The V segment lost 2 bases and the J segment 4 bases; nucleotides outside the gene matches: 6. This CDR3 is CASSLRGSGGTGELFF. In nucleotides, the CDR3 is TGTGCCAGCAGCTTAAGGGGCAGCGGGGGCACCGGGGAGCTGTTTTTT.

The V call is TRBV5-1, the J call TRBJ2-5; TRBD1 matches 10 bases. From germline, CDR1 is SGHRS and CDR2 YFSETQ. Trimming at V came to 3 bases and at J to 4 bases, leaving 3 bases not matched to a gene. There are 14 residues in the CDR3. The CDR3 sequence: CASSWDRGTETQYF. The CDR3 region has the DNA TGCGCCAGCAGCTGGGACAGGGGAACAGAGACCCAGTACTTC.

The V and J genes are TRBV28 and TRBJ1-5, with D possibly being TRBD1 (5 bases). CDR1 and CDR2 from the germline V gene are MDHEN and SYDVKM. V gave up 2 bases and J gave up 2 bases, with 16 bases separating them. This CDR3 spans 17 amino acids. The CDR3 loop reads CASSLRIIRVRNQPQHF. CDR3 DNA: TGTGCCAGCAGTTTAAGGATCATCAGGGTTCGCAATCAGCCCCAGCATTTT.

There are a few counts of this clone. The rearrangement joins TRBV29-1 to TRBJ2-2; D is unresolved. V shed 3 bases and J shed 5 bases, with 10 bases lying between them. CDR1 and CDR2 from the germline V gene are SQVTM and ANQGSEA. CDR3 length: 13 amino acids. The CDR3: CSVEHSLTGELFF. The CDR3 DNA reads TGCAGCGTTGAGCACAGCCTGACCGGGGAGCTGTTTTTT.